This T cell receptor (beta chain) was recorded in a study of persistence of HIV-infected CD4 T cells. V was clipped by 5 bases and J by 8 bases, with 12 bases between them. CDR3 length: 13 residues. Germline lookup yields CDR1 MNHEY and CDR2 SVGAGI. The libraries were made with immunoSEQ version 4 in survey mode. Genomic DNA was diluted to around 10 ng/uL, up to about 1 ug per sample. Repertoires were generated with immunoSEQ multiplex PCR, while TCRdb's copy carries only in-frame clones and drops some. Here the sample spans about 32,000 clones, roughly 70% being singletons. By proportion, this clone is medium-sized. The antigen remains unidentified. An overlapping HIV-1 Gag peptide pool stimulated these cells at 0.95 to 1 ug/peptide/mL. Sorting selected CD4+ T cells upregulating both CD40 ligand and CD69. Before stimulation, PBMCs underwent CD8+ T cell depletion. Study results and caveats: Bulk TCR data could not be restricted to HIV-1-infected CMV-responding cells.

The V call is TRBV6-5, the J call TRBJ1-4; D is perhaps TRBD1 (6 bases). The material was CD4+ T cells sorted from PBMCs after approximately 19-hour stimulation, obtained from a patient who received antiretroviral therapy. This receptor was taken from an adult man with HIV who was CMV-seropositive. The CDR3 DNA reads as TGTGCCAGCAGTCCGACAGGATACGAAAAACTGTTTTTT. This encodes CASSPTGYEKLFF.